This T cell receptor beta chain was sequenced for a study of blood T cell repertoires in COVID-19. Overall study: The samples span acute and convalescent COVID-19 from the United States, Italy and Spain.

The CDR3 is 15 amino acids. Trimming left V 7 bases short and J 3 bases short, with 15 bases between. Germline assignment: CDR1 SEHNR and CDR2 FQNEAQ (reference sequence). Original analysis: Amplification of reference gene primers was used by the study to estimate nucleated cell counts. Method: immunoSEQ multiplex PCR; TCRdb's copy keeps in-frame clones and lacks some. V and J calls and clone size are given by that table; D and trimming were obtained from the DNA. The sample contains about 280,000 clones, 70% to 90% of which appear only once. Recovered Cohort 3 donors showed two negative PCRs, clearance, or symptom resolution.

The sample consisted of PBMCs or T cells enriched from blood (not recorded which). The clonotype was recovered from a woman aged 40 to 55 who had recovered from COVID-19. The chain employs TRBV7-9 and TRBJ2-2, with D perhaps matching TRBD2 (5 bases). CDR3 bases: TGTGCCAGCACCCAACCGAGGGTCGACACCGGGGAGCTGTTTTTT. As protein: CASTQPRVDTGELFF.